The 3 T cell receptor beta chains listed next were all sequenced from one sample in a study of vaccination and CD4 T cells after COVID-19. Sequencing of DNA taken from cultured CD4+ T cells relied on the Oncomine TCR Beta short-read assay. TCRdb recomputed calls from the PCR reads with MiXCR, one row per CDR3 protein. The sample carries more than 8,000 distinct CDR3 sequences, about 28% recorded once. These receptors have no identified antigens. Treatment noted: roughly 11-day PBMC culture with coronavirus spike peptide pools or control peptides (ViraFEST assay). The sample in question was CD4+ T cells from blood, cultured in vitro, obtained after SARS-CoV-2 vaccination. The source is a human donor who had recovered from COVID-19.

The rearrangement uses TRBV4-1 and TRBJ2-7; weak D call: TRBD1 (5 bases). V shed 0 bases and J shed 7 bases, with 22 bases lying between them. This CDR3 is 17 amino acids long. The germline gives CDR1 MGHRA, CDR2 YSYEKL. The CDR3 reads CASSQEGFRAAGREQYF. For the CDR3, the DNA is TGCGCCAGCAGCCAAGAGGGCTTCAGGGCGGCCGGGCGGGAGCAGTACTTC.

CDR3 amino acids: CSAEYRVGTEAFF. The CDR3 DNA is TGCAGCGCGGAATACAGGGTCGGGACTGAAGCTTTCTTT. The J gene is TRBJ1-1, the V gene TRBV29-1; maybe TRBD1 (6 bases). V gave up 7 bases and J gave up 5 bases, with 17 bases separating them. The germline CDR1 and CDR2 sequences are SQVTM and ANQGSEA. This CDR3 spans 13 amino acids.

The chain employs TRBV23-1 and TRBJ2-2; maybe TRBD2 (5 bases). TRBV23-1 falls under the ORF class, with uncertain function. The CDR3 totals 18 residues. The V end lost 1 base, the J end lost 0 bases, and 15 bases lay between the germline ends. CDR3 DNA sequence: TGCGCCAGCAGTCAATGGAGACCGAGGGTATCGAACACCGGGGAGCTGTTTTTT. The encoded protein is CASSQWRPRVSNTGELFF.